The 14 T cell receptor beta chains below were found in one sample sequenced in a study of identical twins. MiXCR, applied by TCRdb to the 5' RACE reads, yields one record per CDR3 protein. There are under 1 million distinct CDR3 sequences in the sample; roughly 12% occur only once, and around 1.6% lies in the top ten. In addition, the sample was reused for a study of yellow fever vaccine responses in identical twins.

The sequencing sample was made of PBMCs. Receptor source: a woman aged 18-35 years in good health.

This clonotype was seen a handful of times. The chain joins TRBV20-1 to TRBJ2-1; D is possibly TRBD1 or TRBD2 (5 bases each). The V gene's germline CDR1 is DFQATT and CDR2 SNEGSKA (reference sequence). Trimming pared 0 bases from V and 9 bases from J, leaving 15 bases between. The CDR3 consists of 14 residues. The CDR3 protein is CSARDSASGGEQFF. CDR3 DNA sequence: TGCAGTGCTAGAGATTCGGCGAGTGGGGGTGAGCAGTTCTTC.

This CDR3 reads CASSLRASGSLLLNTGELFF. CDR3 coding DNA: TGTGCCAGCAGCTTAAGGGCTAGCGGGAGCCTACTCCTAAACACCGGGGAGCTGTTTTTT. The chain joins TRBV11-1 to TRBJ2-2, with 10 bases aligning to TRBD2. J gave up 2 bases and V 2 bases, and 14 bases lay outside the gene matches. The CDR3 length is 20 residues. CDR1 is SGHAT and CDR2 is FQDESV in the germline V gene (reference sequence).

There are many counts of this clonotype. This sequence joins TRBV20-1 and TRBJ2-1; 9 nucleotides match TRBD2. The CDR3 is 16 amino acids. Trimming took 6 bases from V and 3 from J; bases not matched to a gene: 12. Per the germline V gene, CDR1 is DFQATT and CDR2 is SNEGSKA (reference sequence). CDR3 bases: TGCAGTGCCGCGCTTCTAGCGGGGCAGAACTACAATGAGCAGTTCTTC. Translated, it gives CSAALLAGQNYNEQFF.

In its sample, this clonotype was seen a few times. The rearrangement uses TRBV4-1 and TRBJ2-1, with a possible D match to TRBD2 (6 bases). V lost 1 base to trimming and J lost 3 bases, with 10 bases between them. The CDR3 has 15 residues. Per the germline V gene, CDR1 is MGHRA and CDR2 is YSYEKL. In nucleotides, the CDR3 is TGCGCCAGCAGCCAAGGGGGCGGGAACTACAATGAGCAGTTCTTC. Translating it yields CASSQGGGNYNEQFF.

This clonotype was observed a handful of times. DNA for the CDR3: TGTGCCAGCAGGGGGGCAGGGGAGGTTCAGCCCCAGCATTTT. It encodes CASRGAGEVQPQHF. The rearrangement uses TRBV6-1 and TRBJ1-5; possible D gene TRBD1, 6 bases. CDR3 length equals 14 residues. Trimming took 6 bases from V and 6 from J, leaving 15 bases between them. Germline V gene lookup returns CDR1 MNHNS and CDR2 SASEGT.

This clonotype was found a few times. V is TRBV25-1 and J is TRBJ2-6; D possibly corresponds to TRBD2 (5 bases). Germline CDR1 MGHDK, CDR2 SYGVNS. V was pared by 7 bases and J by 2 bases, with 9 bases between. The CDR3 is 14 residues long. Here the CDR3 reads CASTTGAGANVLTF. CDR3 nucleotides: TGTGCCAGCACGACCGGGGCTGGGGCCAACGTCCTGACTTTC.

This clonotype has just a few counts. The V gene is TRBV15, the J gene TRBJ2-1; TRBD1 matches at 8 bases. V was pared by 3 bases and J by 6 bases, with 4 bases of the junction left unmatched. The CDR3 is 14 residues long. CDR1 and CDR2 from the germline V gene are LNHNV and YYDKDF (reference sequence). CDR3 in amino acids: CATSRDRDGNEQFF. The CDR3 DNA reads TGTGCCACCAGCAGGGACAGGGATGGCAATGAGCAGTTCTTC. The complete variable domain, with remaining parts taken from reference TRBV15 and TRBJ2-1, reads DAMVIQNPRYQVTQFGKPVTLSCSQTLNHNVMYWYQQKSSQAPKLLFHYYDKDFNNEADTPDNFQSRRPNTSFCFLDIRSPGLGDTAMYLCATSRDRDGNEQFFGPGTRLTVL.

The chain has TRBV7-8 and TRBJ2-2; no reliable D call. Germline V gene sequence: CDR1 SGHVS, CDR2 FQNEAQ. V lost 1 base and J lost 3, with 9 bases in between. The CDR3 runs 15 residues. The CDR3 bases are TGTGCCAGCAGCTTAGATGCTGGTTACACCGGGGAGCTGTTTTTT. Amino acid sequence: CASSLDAGYTGELFF. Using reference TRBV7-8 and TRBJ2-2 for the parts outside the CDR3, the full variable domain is GAGVSQSPRYKVAKRGQDVALRCDPISGHVSLFWYQQALGQGPEFLTYFQNEAQLDKSGLPSDRFFAERPEGSVSTLKIQRTQQEDSAVYLCASSLDAGYTGELFFGEGSRLTVL.

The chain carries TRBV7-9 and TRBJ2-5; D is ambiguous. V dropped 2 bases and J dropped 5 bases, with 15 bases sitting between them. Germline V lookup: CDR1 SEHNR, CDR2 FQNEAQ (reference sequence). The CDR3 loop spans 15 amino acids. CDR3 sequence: CASSLKRSDRETQYF. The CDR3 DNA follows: TGTGCCAGCAGCTTAAAGCGCTCCGACCGGGAGACCCAGTACTTC.

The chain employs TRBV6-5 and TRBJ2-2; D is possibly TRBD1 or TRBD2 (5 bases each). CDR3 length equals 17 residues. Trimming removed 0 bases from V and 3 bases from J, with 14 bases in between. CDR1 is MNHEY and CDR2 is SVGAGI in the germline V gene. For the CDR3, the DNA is TGTGCCAGCAGTTACTCGGGGCTAGCTAGAGACACCGGGGAGCTGTTTTTT. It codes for CASSYSGLARDTGELFF.

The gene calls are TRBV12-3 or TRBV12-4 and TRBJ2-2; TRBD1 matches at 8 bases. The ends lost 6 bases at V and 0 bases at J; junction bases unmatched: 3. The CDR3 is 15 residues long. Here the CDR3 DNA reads TGTGCCAGCAGGGCAGGGGGCGCGAACACCGGGGAGCTGTTTTTT. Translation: CASRAGGANTGELFF.

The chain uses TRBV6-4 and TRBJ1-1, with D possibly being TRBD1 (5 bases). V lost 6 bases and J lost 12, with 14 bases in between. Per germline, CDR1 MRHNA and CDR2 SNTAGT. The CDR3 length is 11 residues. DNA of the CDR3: TGTGCCAGCAGGGGGACCGGGACGACTTTCTTT. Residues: CASRGTGTTFF.

The CDR3 region is CASSIIATAATNEKLFF. CDR3 DNA: TGTGCCAGTAGTATAATAGCGACGGCCGCAACTAATGAAAAACTGTTTTTT. The J gene is TRBJ1-4, the V gene TRBV19, with D uncertain. With 2 bases removed from V and 0 bases from J, the gap between germline ends came to 13 bases. CDR1 and CDR2 from the germline V gene are LNHDA and SQIVND (reference sequence). The CDR3 is made up of 17 amino acids.

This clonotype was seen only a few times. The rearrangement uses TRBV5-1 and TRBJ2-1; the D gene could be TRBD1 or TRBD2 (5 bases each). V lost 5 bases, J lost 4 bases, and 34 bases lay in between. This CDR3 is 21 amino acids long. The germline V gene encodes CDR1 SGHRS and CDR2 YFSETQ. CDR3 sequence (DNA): TGCGCCAGCAGAAACCTCCCCCCGTCGTTGGCCGGGGCGGAACGGTACAATGAGCAGTTCTTC. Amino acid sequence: CASRNLPPSLAGAERYNEQFF.